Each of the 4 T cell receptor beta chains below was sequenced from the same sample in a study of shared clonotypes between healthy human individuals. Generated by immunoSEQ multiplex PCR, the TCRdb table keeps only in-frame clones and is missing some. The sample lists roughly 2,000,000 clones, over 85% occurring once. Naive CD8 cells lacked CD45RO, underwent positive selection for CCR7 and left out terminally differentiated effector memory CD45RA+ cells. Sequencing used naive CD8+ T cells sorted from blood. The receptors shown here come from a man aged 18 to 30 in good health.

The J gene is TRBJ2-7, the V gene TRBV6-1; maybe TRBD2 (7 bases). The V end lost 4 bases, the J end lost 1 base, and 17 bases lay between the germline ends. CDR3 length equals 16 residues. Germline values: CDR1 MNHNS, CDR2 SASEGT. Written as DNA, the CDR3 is TGTGCCAGCAGTGTCGTAGGAGGGGGGGCGTCCTACGAGCAGTACTTC. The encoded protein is CASSVVGGGASYEQYF.

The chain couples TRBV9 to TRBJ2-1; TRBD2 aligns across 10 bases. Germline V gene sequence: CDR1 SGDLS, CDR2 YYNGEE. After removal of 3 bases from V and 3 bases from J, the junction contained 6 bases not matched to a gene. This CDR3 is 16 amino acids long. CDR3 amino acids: CASSAPSGSNYNEQFF. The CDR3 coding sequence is TGTGCCAGCAGCGCCCCTAGCGGGAGTAACTACAATGAGCAGTTCTTC.

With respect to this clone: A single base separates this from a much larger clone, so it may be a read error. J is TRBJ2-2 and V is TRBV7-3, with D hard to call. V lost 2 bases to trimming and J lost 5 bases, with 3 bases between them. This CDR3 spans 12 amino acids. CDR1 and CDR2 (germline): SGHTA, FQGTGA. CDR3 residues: CASSLVTGELFF. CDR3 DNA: TGTGCCAGCAGCTTAGTGACCGGGGAGCTGTTTTTT.

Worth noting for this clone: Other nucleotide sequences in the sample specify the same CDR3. CDR3 protein: CASSSGFYGYTF. CDR3 bases: TGTGCCAGCAGTTCCGGATTCTATGGCTACACCTTC. The V and J genes are TRBV27 and TRBJ1-2; D is undetermined. V was cut by 4 bases and J by 4 bases, with 7 bases left in between. Per germline, CDR1 MNHEY and CDR2 SMNVEV (reference sequence). This CDR3 is built from 12 residues.